Shown below are 27 T cell receptor beta chains from a single sample sequenced in a study of blood T cell repertoires in COVID-19. Profiled with immunoSEQ multiplex PCR; TCRdb holds only in-frame clones, not every one. This sample has about 50,000 clones, with about 82% found just once. Sequenced material: peripheral blood. The receptors stem from a human donor in a cohort sampled during active COVID-19.

The chain uses TRBV30 and TRBJ1-6; TRBD1 aligns across 10 bases. This CDR3 contains 14 residues. V gave up 3 bases and J gave up 9 bases; unmatched junction bases: 5. Germline V gene sequence: CDR1 GTSNPN, CDR2 SVGIG (reference sequence). For the CDR3, the DNA is TGTGCCTGGAGCGCGACAGGGGGCGGTTCACCCCTCCACTTT. This translates into CAWSATGGGSPLHF.

This clone appeared a few times. In DNA form, the CDR3 reads TGCAGCGTAAAACAGACAGGAGGAAACACCATATATTTT. This codes for CSVKQTGGNTIYF. The chain links TRBV29-1 to TRBJ1-3; the D gene is possibly TRBD1 (6 bases). The CDR3 length is 13 residues. V was shortened by 6 bases and J by 4 bases, with 13 bases between the two germline ends. Germline-derived CDR1 and CDR2 are SQVTM and ANQGSEA.

The J gene is TRBJ1-1, the V gene TRBV10-3; D remains ambiguous. V was pared by 6 bases and J by 0 bases, with 17 bases between. The CDR3 runs 16 residues. The V gene's germline CDR1 is ENHRY and CDR2 SYGVKD. The DNA for the CDR3 is TGTGCCATCAGCCTAACAGCGGGCTTACTGAACACTGAAGCTTTCTTT. This sequence encodes CAISLTAGLLNTEAFF.

This clone was seen more than once but under ten times. Other DNA sequences in this sample translate to the same CDR3. The rearrangement joins TRBV7-2 to TRBJ2-1; TRBD2 matches 15 bases. Per the germline V gene, CDR1 is SGHTA and CDR2 is FQGNSA. V shed 5 bases and J 6 bases; nucleotides not matched to a gene: 5. The CDR3 runs to 16 residues. DNA for the CDR3: TGTGCCAGCAGCGTAATGGGACTAGCGGGGGGCAATGAGCAGTTCTTC. Translating gives CASSVMGLAGGNEQFF. The full variable domain, with the rest looked up from reference TRBV7-2 and TRBJ2-1, is GAGVSQSPSNKVTEKGKDVELRCDPISGHTALYWYRQSLGQGLEFLIYFQGNSAPDKSGLPSDRFSAERTGGSVSTLTIQRTQQEDSAVYLCASSVMGLAGGNEQFFGPGTRLTVL.

This chain joins TRBV15 and TRBJ2-3, with 9 bases fitting TRBD2. The CDR3 covers 13 residues. The germline CDR1 and CDR2 sequences are LNHNV and YYDKDF (reference sequence). V shed 9 bases, J shed 7 bases, and the junction held 8 bases outside the gene matches. The CDR3 region is CATTFSSGNTQYF. CDR3 in DNA: TGTGCCACTACCTTCTCTAGCGGGAATACGCAGTATTTT.

The chain employs TRBV6-5 and TRBJ2-1, with TRBD2 matching over 10 bases. Germline trimming cut 6 bases from V and 8 bases from J; bases unmatched to any gene: 10. CDR1 and CDR2 from the germline V gene are MNHEY and SVGAGI. There are 15 residues in the CDR3. The CDR3 loop reads CASSPGVAGGYEQFF. The DNA for the CDR3 is TGTGCCAGCAGCCCCGGGGTAGCGGGGGGATATGAGCAGTTCTTC.

The V call is TRBV11-2, the J call TRBJ2-3; 8 nucleotides line up with TRBD2. The CDR3 totals 15 residues. Germline CDR1 SGHAT, CDR2 FQNNGV. Losses at the gene ends were 3 bases for V and 5 bases for J; bases not matched to a gene: 7. The DNA of the CDR3 is TGTGCCAGCAGCTTTAACGGGGGGGCCGTAGATACGCAGTATTTT. This encodes CASSFNGGAVDTQYF. Complete variable domain (other parts from reference TRBV11-2 and TRBJ2-3): EAGVAQSPRYKIIEKRQSVAFWCNPISGHATLYWYQQILGQGPKLLIQFQNNGVVDDSQLPKDRFSAERLKGVDSTLKIQPAKLEDSAVYLCASSFNGGAVDTQYFGPGTRLTVL.

The chain joins TRBV28 to TRBJ1-5, with 9 bases identical to TRBD1. V lost 6 bases, J lost 2 bases, and 2 bases stayed unmatched. Looked up from germline, CDR1 is MDHEN and CDR2 is SYDVKM. This CDR3 contains 14 residues. The CDR3 region is CASRQGAGNQPQHF. CDR3 bases: TGTGCCAGCAGACAGGGGGCGGGCAATCAGCCCCAGCATTTT.

This chain links TRBV9 with TRBJ2-6, with D hard to call. The ends were cut back, 0 bases at V and 1 base at J, with 5 bases in the middle. The CDR3 is 15 residues long. Looked up from germline, CDR1 is SGDLS and CDR2 is YYNGEE. CDR3 DNA sequence: TGTGCCAGCAGCGTAGGAGTATCTGGGGCCAACGTCCTGACTTTC. As protein: CASSVGVSGANVLTF.

The chain recombines TRBV6-5 with TRBJ2-2, with D perhaps TRBD2 (7 bases). V dropped 7 bases and J dropped 7 bases, with 19 bases sitting between them. The V gene's germline CDR1 is MNHEY and CDR2 SVGAGI. This CDR3 spans 15 amino acids. The CDR3 protein is CASTERGAMGGELFF. The CDR3 region has the DNA TGTGCCAGCACCGAACGGGGGGCAATGGGCGGGGAGCTGTTTTTT.

This clone was detected only a few times. The chain uses TRBV19 and TRBJ2-7, with 13 bases matching TRBD2. Germline V gene sequence: CDR1 LNHDA, CDR2 SQIVND (reference sequence). The CDR3 contains 16 residues. The J segment lost 2 bases and the V segment lost 5 bases, leaving 6 bases of the junction unmatched. The CDR3 is CASSEGTSGKAYEQYF. The CDR3 nucleotides read TGTGCCAGTAGTGAAGGGACTAGCGGGAAAGCCTACGAGCAGTACTTC. The full variable domain, with the rest looked up from reference TRBV19 and TRBJ2-7, is DGGITQSPKYLFRKEGQNVTLSCEQNLNHDAMYWYRQDPGQGLRLIYYSQIVNDFQKGDIAEGYSVSREKKESFPLTVTSAQKNPTAFYLCASSEGTSGKAYEQYFGPGTRLTVT.

The V call is TRBV7-2, the J call TRBJ2-2; the D gene is possibly TRBD1 (6 bases). Germline CDR1 SGHTA, CDR2 FQGNSA. The CDR3 is made up of 15 amino acids. V lost 1 base to trimming and J lost 3 bases, with 9 bases between them. The CDR3 DNA reads TGTGCCAGCAGCTTAGTTGGACAGTACACCGGGGAGCTGTTTTTT. It codes for CASSLVGQYTGELFF.

V is TRBV7-9 and J is TRBJ2-7; TRBD2 matches at 7 bases. Germline V CDR1 and CDR2: SEHNR, FQNEAQ (reference sequence). The CDR3 covers 14 residues. Trimming cost V 2 bases and J 2 bases; bases outside gene matches: 3. The CDR3 region has the DNA TGTGCCAGCAGCTTAAACGGACTAGCCTACGAGCAGTACTTC. The encoded protein is CASSLNGLAYEQYF.

This clone was seen more than once but under ten times. This chain connects TRBV6-5 to TRBJ2-3, with D uncertain. This CDR3 contains 12 residues. Germline CDR1 is MNHEY and CDR2 is SVGAGI. V shed 6 bases and J shed 4 bases, with 8 bases lying between them. The CDR3 region has the DNA TGTGCCAGCAGCGCGACTTCAGATACGCAGTATTTT. Its protein is CASSATSDTQYF.

The rearrangement links TRBV5-1 to TRBJ1-4; a possible D gene is TRBD1 (6 bases). Germline V gives CDR1 SGHRS, CDR2 YFSETQ. V was clipped by 0 bases and J by 7 bases, with 19 bases between them. The CDR3 sequence is 17 residues long. The CDR3 region is CASSLEGHGGLGEKLFF. CDR3 DNA sequence: TGCGCCAGCAGCTTGGAGGGTCACGGGGGGCTCGGTGAAAAACTGTTTTTT.

The chain links TRBV5-4 to TRBJ2-6; tentative D call: TRBD2 (5 bases). Germline V gene lookup returns CDR1 SGHNT and CDR2 YYREEE (reference sequence). V was trimmed by 9 bases and J by 2 bases, leaving 15 bases between them. CDR3 length: 15 amino acids. This CDR3 reads CATRAFGAGANVLTF. The CDR3 DNA sequence: TGTGCCACTCGGGCCTTCGGGGCTGGGGCCAACGTCCTGACTTTC.

The rearrangement joins TRBV6-5 to TRBJ1-5, with a possible D match to TRBD1 (6 bases). The CDR3 sequence is 15 residues long. The germline V gene has CDR1 MNHEY and CDR2 SVGAGI. The ends were cut back, 0 bases at V and 7 bases at J, with 13 bases in the middle. DNA for the CDR3: TGTGCCAGCAGTTACTCTAGGCAGGGGAACCAGCCCCAGCATTTT. Amino acids: CASSYSRQGNQPQHF.

In DNA, the CDR3 is TGTGCCAGCTCACCAAGGCAGACAGTGAACACTGAAGCTTTCTTT. Translating gives CASSPRQTVNTEAFF. The gene calls are TRBV18 and TRBJ1-1, with D maybe TRBD1 (5 bases). The CDR3 is 15 amino acids. Germline lookup yields CDR1 KGHSH and CDR2 LQKENI. V lost 2 bases to trimming and J lost 0 bases, with 10 bases between them.

This chain connects TRBV5-4 to TRBJ2-1; tentative D call: TRBD2 (8 bases). CDR1 and CDR2 from the germline V gene are SGHNT and YYREEE (reference sequence). V was cut by 1 base and J by 7 bases, with 30 bases left in between. The CDR3 has 20 residues. The CDR3 loop reads CASSLSVSAGGRTGGNEQFF. CDR3 bases: TGTGCCAGCAGCTTGTCGGTTAGTGCGGGAGGTAGGACAGGAGGGAATGAGCAGTTCTTC.

This rearrangement joins TRBV19 to TRBJ2-7, with 13 positions matching TRBD2. This CDR3 region has 14 residues. The V gene end was trimmed by 7 bases and the J gene end by 3 bases; junction bases not matched to a gene: 3. The V gene's germline CDR1 is LNHDA and CDR2 SQIVND (reference sequence). The CDR3 protein is CASKGTSGNYEQYF. The CDR3 bases are TGTGCCAGTAAGGGGACTAGCGGGAACTACGAGCAGTACTTC.

This clone was seen only a few times. The CDR3 sequence is CASSLGQGIAGELFF. The CDR3, as DNA: TGTGCCAGCAGCTTGGGGCAGGGGATTGCCGGGGAGCTGTTTTTT. The chain joins TRBV5-4 to TRBJ2-2, with D possibly TRBD1 on 6 matching bases. CDR1 is SGHNT, CDR2 YYREEE, per germline (reference sequence). The germline V and J ends were trimmed by 0 bases and 6 bases, with 12 bases remaining between them. The CDR3 contains 15 residues.

The chain links TRBV4-3 to TRBJ1-6; tentative D call: TRBD1 (6 bases). CDR1 and CDR2 (germline): LGHNA, YSLEER. Trimming cost V 1 base and J 7 bases, with 14 bases left between them. The CDR3 consists of 16 residues. The CDR3 DNA follows: TGCGCCAGCAGCCAAGGCCGGGGGGCGGAAAATTCACCCCTCCACTTT. Translating it yields CASSQGRGAENSPLHF.

The V gene is TRBV27, the J gene TRBJ2-1; TRBD2 agrees at 9 bases. The junction had 8 bases not matched to a gene; V was cut back by 10 bases and J by 4 bases. CDR3 size: 14 residues. Germline V gives CDR1 MNHEY, CDR2 SMNVEV (reference sequence). The CDR3 loop reads CATRRLADYNEQFF. For the CDR3, the DNA is TGTGCCACCAGGCGACTAGCGGATTACAATGAGCAGTTCTTC.

This clone was found a few times. This sequence joins TRBV10-3 and TRBJ1-1; TRBD1 agrees at 9 bases. This CDR3 has 15 amino acids. The ends lost 2 bases at V and 1 base at J; junction bases unmatched: 2. CDR1 is ENHRY and CDR2 is SYGVKD in the germline V gene. The CDR3 loop reads CAISEEDRGNTEAFF. For the CDR3, the DNA is TGTGCCATCAGTGAGGAGGACAGGGGGAACACTGAAGCTTTCTTT.

This clone showed up just a few times. The chain combines TRBV5-4 with TRBJ2-7; 10 positions agree with TRBD2. The CDR3 is 13 residues long. CDR1 and CDR2 (germline): SGHNT, YYREEE (reference sequence). The V and J ends lost 3 bases and 12 bases, in that order; junction bases with no gene match: 9. The CDR3 loop is CASSSFLAGVWYF. CDR3 nucleotide sequence: TGTGCCAGCAGCTCGTTCCTAGCGGGAGTTTGGTACTTC.

The rearrangement links TRBV4-3 to TRBJ1-3; D remains ambiguous. Looked up from germline, CDR1 is LGHNA and CDR2 is YSLEER. The CDR3 totals 15 residues. Deletions cut 0 bases from V and 4 bases from J, with 10 bases between. Here the CDR3 reads CASSQDFMAGNTIYF. Written as DNA, the CDR3 is TGCGCCAGCAGCCAAGATTTTATGGCCGGAAACACCATATATTTT.

V usage is TRBV9 and J usage is TRBJ2-3, with TRBD1 matching 9 bases. With 2 bases clipped from V and 3 bases from J, the junction kept 25 bases outside the gene matches. CDR3 length: 22 residues. Germline V lookup: CDR1 SGDLS, CDR2 YYNGEE. CDR3: CASSVGLGSGQGRTRVTDTQYF. The CDR3 DNA sequence: TGTGCCAGCAGCGTCGGATTAGGGAGTGGACAGGGGAGGACGAGGGTAACAGATACGCAGTATTTT.